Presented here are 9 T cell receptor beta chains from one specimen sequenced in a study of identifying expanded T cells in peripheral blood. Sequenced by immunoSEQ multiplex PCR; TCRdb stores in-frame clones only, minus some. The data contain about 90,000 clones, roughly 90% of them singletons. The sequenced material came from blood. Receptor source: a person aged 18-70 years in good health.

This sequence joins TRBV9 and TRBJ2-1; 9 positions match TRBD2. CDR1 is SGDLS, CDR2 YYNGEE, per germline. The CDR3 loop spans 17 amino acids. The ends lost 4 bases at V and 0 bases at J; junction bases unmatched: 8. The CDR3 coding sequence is TGTGCCAGCAGCTCTCGCGCGGGAGGGGGCTCCTACAATGAGCAGTTCTTC. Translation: CASSSRAGGGSYNEQFF. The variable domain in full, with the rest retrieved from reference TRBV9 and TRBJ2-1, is DSGVTQTPKHLITATGQRVTLRCSPRSGDLSVYWYQQSLDQGLQFLIQYYNGEERAKGNILERFSAQQFPDLHSELNLSSLELGDSALYFCASSSRAGGGSYNEQFFGPGTRLTVL.

In nucleotides, the CDR3 is TGTGCCAGCAGCTTAGGGGGCCGCACAGATACGCAGTATTTT. Its protein product is CASSLGGRTDTQYF. The chain is built from TRBV7-2 and TRBJ2-3; perhaps TRBD1 as D (5 bases). Per the germline V gene, CDR1 is SGHTA and CDR2 is FQGNSA. V lost 1 base and J lost 1, with 6 bases in between. The CDR3 loop spans 14 amino acids.

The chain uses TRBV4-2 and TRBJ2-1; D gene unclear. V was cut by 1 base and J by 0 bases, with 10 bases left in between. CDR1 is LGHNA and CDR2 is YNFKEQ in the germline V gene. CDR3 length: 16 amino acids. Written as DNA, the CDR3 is TGTGCCAGCAGCCAAGCACCCATCACCTCCTACAATGAGCAGTTCTTC. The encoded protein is CASSQAPITSYNEQFF.

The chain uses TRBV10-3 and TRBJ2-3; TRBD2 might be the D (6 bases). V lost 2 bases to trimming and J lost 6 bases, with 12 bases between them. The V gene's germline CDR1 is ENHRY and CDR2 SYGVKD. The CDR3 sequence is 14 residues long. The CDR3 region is CAISETGGGDTQYF. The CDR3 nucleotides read TGTGCCATCAGTGAGACCGGTGGGGGGGATACGCAGTATTTT.

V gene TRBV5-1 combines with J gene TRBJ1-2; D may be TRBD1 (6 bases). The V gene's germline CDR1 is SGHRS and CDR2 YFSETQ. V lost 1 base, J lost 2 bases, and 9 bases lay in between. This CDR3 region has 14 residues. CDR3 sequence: CASSLSGVNYGYTF. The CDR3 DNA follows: TGCGCCAGCAGCTTGTCAGGGGTCAACTATGGCTACACCTTC.

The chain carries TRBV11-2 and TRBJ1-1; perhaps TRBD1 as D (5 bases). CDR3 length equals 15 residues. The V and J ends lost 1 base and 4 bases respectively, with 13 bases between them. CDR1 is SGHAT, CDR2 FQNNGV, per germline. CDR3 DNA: TGTGCCAGCAGCTTAGGGCGGGGCCGCGGCACTGAAGCTTTCTTT. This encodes CASSLGRGRGTEAFF.

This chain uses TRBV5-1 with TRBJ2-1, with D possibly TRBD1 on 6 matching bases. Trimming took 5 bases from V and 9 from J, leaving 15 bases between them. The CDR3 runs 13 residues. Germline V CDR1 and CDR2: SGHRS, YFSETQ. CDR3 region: CASSLEQGIEQFF. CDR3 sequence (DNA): TGCGCCAGCAGTCTAGAACAGGGCATTGAGCAGTTCTTC. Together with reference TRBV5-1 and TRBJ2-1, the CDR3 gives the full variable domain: KAGVTQTPRYLIKTRGQQVTLSCSPISGHRSVSWYQQTPGQGLQFLFEYFSETQRNKGNFPGRFSGRQFSNSRSEMNVSTLELGDSALYLCASSLEQGIEQFFGPGTRLTVL.

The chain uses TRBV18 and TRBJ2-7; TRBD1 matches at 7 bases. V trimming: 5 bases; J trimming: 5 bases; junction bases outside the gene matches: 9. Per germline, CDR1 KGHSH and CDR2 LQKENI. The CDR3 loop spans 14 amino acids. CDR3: CASSSRQGSDEQYF. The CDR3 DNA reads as TGTGCCAGCTCATCCCGACAGGGTAGCGACGAGCAGTACTTC. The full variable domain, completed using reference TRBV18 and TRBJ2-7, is NAGVMQNPRHLVRRRGQEARLRCSPMKGHSHVYWYRQLPEEGLKFMVYLQKENIIDESGMPKERFSAEFPKEGPSILRIQQVVRGDSAAYFCASSSRQGSDEQYFGPGTRLTVT.

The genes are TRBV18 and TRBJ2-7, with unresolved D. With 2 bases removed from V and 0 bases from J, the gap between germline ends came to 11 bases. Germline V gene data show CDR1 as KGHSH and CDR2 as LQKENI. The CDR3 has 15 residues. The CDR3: CASSPGDPSSYEQYF. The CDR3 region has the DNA TGTGCCAGCTCACCAGGAGATCCGAGCTCCTACGAGCAGTACTTC.